These 26 T cell receptor beta chains were all obtained from the same sample, sequenced in a study of blood T cells in healthy people across ages (dated by TCRdb to 2013 to 2016). The library was built by means of 5' RACE. Sequencing relied on an Illumina HiSeq 2500. The second PCR ran for about 6 to 12 cycles and used a J-beta primer mix along with a sample-barcoded 5' primer. The public reads were reprocessed in TCRdb via fastp at Q25 and MiXCR, keeping in-frame beta chains. Under each unique CDR3 protein, matching rows form one entry showing the most common genes and DNA. The sample has 1.5 million to 2 million distinct CDR3 sequences on record, roughly 28% of them singletons. Over 7% of the sample lies in the top ten. Material: blood. Receptor source: a woman in her 30s in good health.

This chain links TRBV12-3 or TRBV12-4 with TRBJ2-7; 8 bases match TRBD2. J was trimmed by 6 bases and V by 6 bases; bases with no gene match: 13. The CDR3 has 15 amino acids. The CDR3 protein is CASRPRASGLFEQYF. The CDR3 bases are TGTGCCAGCAGACCCCGGGCTAGCGGGTTGTTCGAGCAGTACTTC.

In its sample, this clonotype was seen many times. The chain joins TRBV6-5 to TRBJ2-1; the match to TRBD1 covers 10 bases. The CDR3 has 15 residues. CDR1 and CDR2 from the germline V gene are MNHEY and SVGAGI. The J segment lost 4 bases and the V segment lost 5 bases, leaving 5 bases of the junction unmatched. CDR3 DNA: TGTGCCAGCAGTACCCGGACAGGGGGTTACAATGAGCAGTTCTTC. It yields the protein CASSTRTGGYNEQFF.

This chain uses TRBV18 with TRBJ2-7, with 10 bases fitting TRBD2. The CDR3 totals 16 residues. CDR1 is KGHSH, CDR2 LQKENI, per germline. V dropped 4 bases and J dropped 7; count of bases not matched to a gene: 13. In DNA, the CDR3 is TGTGCCAGCTCACGACTAGGACTAGCGGAATACGTAGAGCAGTACTTC. It codes for CASSRLGLAEYVEQYF.

This clonotype was recorded many times. The chain has TRBV7-2 and TRBJ1-6; perhaps TRBD1 as D (5 bases). This CDR3 contains 15 residues. V was cut by 1 base and J by 7 bases, with 11 bases left in between. The germline V gene has CDR1 SGHTA and CDR2 FQGNSA. CDR3 coding DNA: TGTGCCAGCAGCTTAGGGGCGACAGCCAATTCACCCCTCCACTTT. Its protein is CASSLGATANSPLHF.

The rearrangement uses TRBV2 and TRBJ2-6; 8 bases line up with TRBD1. CDR1 SNHLY and CDR2 FYNNEI come from the germline V gene. CDR3 length: 18 residues. The ends lost 4 bases at V and 0 bases at J; junction bases unmatched: 8. CDR3 sequence (DNA): TGTGCCAGCAGTGCGGACAGGGCCATGGTCTCTGGGGCCAACGTCCTGACTTTC. Residues: CASSADRAMVSGANVLTF.

There are a few counts of this clonotype. V usage is TRBV5-1 and J usage is TRBJ1-1, with 7 bases aligning to TRBD1. Trimming removed 4 bases from V and 0 bases from J; junction bases left unmatched: 9. Germline V CDR1 and CDR2: SGHRS, YFSETQ. This CDR3 contains 16 residues. This CDR3 reads CASSPLGRGVNTEAFF. CDR3 nucleotides: TGCGCCAGCAGCCCCTTGGGCAGGGGGGTGAACACTGAAGCTTTCTTT. The full variable domain, with the rest looked up from reference TRBV5-1 and TRBJ1-1, is KAGVTQTPRYLIKTRGQQVTLSCSPISGHRSVSWYQQTPGQGLQFLFEYFSETQRNKGNFPGRFSGRQFSNSRSEMNVSTLELGDSALYLCASSPLGRGVNTEAFFGQGTRLTVV.

The sample holds one count of this clonotype. The V and J genes are TRBV7-2 and TRBJ2-3; D ambiguous. Germline V gives CDR1 SGHTA, CDR2 FQGNSA. This CDR3 is 14 amino acids long. Trimming removed 1 base at V and 7 bases at J, with 12 bases between. CDR3 in amino acids: CASSLEGQANTQYF. DNA of the CDR3: TGTGCCAGCAGCTTAGAAGGGCAGGCTAATACGCAGTATTTT.

The gene calls are TRBV7-2 and TRBJ1-4; no clear D. V lost 5 bases, J lost 8 bases, and 18 bases lay in between. CDR3 length: 15 amino acids. The germline V gene has CDR1 SGHTA and CDR2 FQGNSA. The CDR3 coding sequence is TGTGCCAGCAGCCCGGGCTCGGCGGGAGGCGAAAAACTGTTTTTT. Amino acid sequence: CASSPGSAGGEKLFF. The full variable domain, completed using reference TRBV7-2 and TRBJ1-4, is GAGVSQSPSNKVTEKGKDVELRCDPISGHTALYWYRQSLGQGLEFLIYFQGNSAPDKSGLPSDRFSAERTGGSVSTLTIQRTQQEDSAVYLCASSPGSAGGEKLFFGSGTQLSVL.

The rearrangement links TRBV21-1 to TRBJ2-7. TRBV21-1 is reported as a pseudogene. CDR3 length equals 15 residues. CDR3 DNA sequence: TGTGCCAGCAGCAAAGAGCACAGGGGGCTCTACGAGCAGTACTTC. As protein: CASSKEHRGLYEQYF.

There are many counts of this clonotype. V gene TRBV6-6 combines with J gene TRBJ1-2, with no clear D. V was trimmed by 7 bases and J by 5 bases, leaving 11 bases between them. The CDR3 has 12 residues. Germline V CDR1 and CDR2: MNHNY, SVGAGI (reference sequence). The CDR3 bases are TGTGCCAGCACCCAGAAGGGTTATGGCTACACCTTC. Translation gives CASTQKGYGYTF.

This clonotype was seen a handful of times. This chain links TRBV7-2 with TRBJ2-1; D could derive from TRBD1 or TRBD2 (5 bases each). Germline V lookup: CDR1 SGHTA, CDR2 FQGNSA. CDR3 length: 13 amino acids. With 5 bases removed from V and 12 bases from J, the gap between germline ends came to 17 bases. Here the CDR3 reads CASSGETMGVQFF. CDR3 DNA sequence: TGTGCCAGCAGCGGAGAGACAATGGGGGTGCAGTTCTTC.

This clonotype turned up a few times. The genes are TRBV24-1 and TRBJ2-1; D is possibly TRBD1 or TRBD2 (6 bases each). Germline V gene data show CDR1 as KGHDR and CDR2 as SFDVKD. This CDR3 spans 14 amino acids. V lost 2 bases and J lost 9, with 13 bases in between. The CDR3 spells CATSDSRGAGEQFF. As DNA, the CDR3 is TGTGCCACCAGTGATTCAAGGGGGGCGGGTGAGCAGTTCTTC.

The count of this clonotype is one. The chain carries TRBV18 and TRBJ2-3; 8 nucleotides agree with TRBD1. CDR3 length equals 15 residues. J gave up 2 bases and V 6 bases, and 7 bases lay outside the gene matches. Germline CDR1 is KGHSH and CDR2 is LQKENI. The CDR3 DNA sequence: TGTGCCAGCTCGCCGGGACAGGCCCTCACAGATACGCAGTATTTT. Translated: CASSPGQALTDTQYF.

The genes are TRBV20-1 and TRBJ2-1; TRBD1 agrees at 8 bases. This CDR3 has 16 residues. V shed 2 bases, J shed 10 bases, and the junction held 16 bases outside the gene matches. Germline CDR1 and CDR2: DFQATT and SNEGSKA (reference sequence). The CDR3 region has the DNA TGCAGTGCTAGACATACGGACAGGGCGAACTCCTACGAGCAGTTCTTC. It translates to CSARHTDRANSYEQFF.

This clonotype has ten or more counts. This sequence joins TRBV20-1 and TRBJ2-5, with TRBD2 matching over 14 bases. Germline V lookup: CDR1 DFQATT, CDR2 SNEGSKA (reference sequence). Losses at the gene ends were 5 bases for V and 2 bases for J; bases not matched to a gene: 13. The CDR3 loop spans 18 amino acids. The CDR3 region has the DNA TGCAGTGCTCGACCCCTGACTAGCGGGGGGGTGGCGCAAGAGACCCAGTACTTC. Encoded protein: CSARPLTSGGVAQETQYF.

Turning to this clonotype: The CDR3 end shows no conserved phenylalanine or tryptophan, and so a read error is likely. The chain joins TRBV5-1 to TRBJ2-1, with 7 nucleotides matching TRBD2. Trimming at V came to 4 bases and at J to 0 bases, leaving 10 bases not matched to a gene. Germline values: CDR1 SGHRS, CDR2 YFSETQ. CDR3 length equals 17 residues. This chain's CDR3 is CASSPIPSGSSYNEQFV. The CDR3 DNA sequence: TGCGCCAGCAGCCCGATCCCTAGCGGAAGCTCCTACAATGAGCAGTTCGTC.

This rearrangement joins TRBV6-1 to TRBJ2-5, with unresolved D. The CDR3 runs to 13 residues. Germline values: CDR1 MNHNS, CDR2 SASEGT. Deletions cut 5 bases from V and 2 bases from J, with 9 bases between. DNA for the CDR3: TGTGCCAGCAGTTCGAATCGTCAAGAGACCCAGTACTTC. Its protein product is CASSSNRQETQYF.

This clonotype came up a few times. This chain joins TRBV28 and TRBJ2-7; tentative D call: TRBD2 (5 bases). Germline assignment: CDR1 MDHEN and CDR2 SYDVKM. V dropped 5 bases and J dropped 6 bases, with 11 bases sitting between them. The CDR3 has 12 amino acids. CDR3 sequence: CASSLGVPEQYF. CDR3 sequence (DNA): TGTGCCAGCAGTCTCGGGGTACCCGAGCAGTACTTC.

The chain has TRBV5-1 and TRBJ1-2; the D gene is possibly TRBD1 (5 bases). The V gene lost 2 bases and the J gene lost 4 bases, with 15 bases spanning the gap. The CDR3 is made up of 15 amino acids. Germline loops: CDR1 SGHRS, CDR2 YFSETQ. Here the CDR3 DNA reads TGCGCCAGCAGCTTCTCGCGGGACTCTGTCTATGGCTACACCTTC. Protein product: CASSFSRDSVYGYTF.

This clonotype was seen many times. The V gene is TRBV2, the J gene TRBJ1-2, with a possible D match to TRBD1 (5 bases). The CDR3 sequence is 14 residues long. V was shortened by 6 bases and J by 5 bases, with 16 bases between the two germline ends. The germline V gene has CDR1 SNHLY and CDR2 FYNNEI. Written as DNA, the CDR3 is TGTGCCAGCAGCGAACAAATCGGGGGTTATGGCTACACCTTC. It encodes CASSEQIGGYGYTF.

This clonotype has a handful of counts. The chain couples TRBV7-2 to TRBJ2-3, with D possibly being TRBD2 (5 bases). There are 14 residues in the CDR3. Trimming removed 4 bases from V and 2 bases from J, with 10 bases in between. Germline-derived CDR1 and CDR2 are SGHTA and FQGNSA. The CDR3: CASSSWGVTDTQYF. The CDR3, as DNA: TGTGCCAGCAGCTCCTGGGGAGTCACAGATACGCAGTATTTT.

This clonotype was observed a handful of times. J is TRBJ1-5 and V is TRBV10-3; D not certain. The ends were cut back, 3 bases at V and 0 bases at J, with 12 bases in the middle. CDR3 length equals 16 residues. Germline V gene sequence: CDR1 ENHRY, CDR2 SYGVKD. The CDR3 nucleotides read TGTGCCATCAGTGACTCTGGGAGAAATAGCAATCAGCCCCAGCATTTT. This gives the protein CAISDSGRNSNQPQHF.

Turning to this clonotype: A single base separates this from a much larger clone, so it may be a read error. This rearrangement joins TRBV7-2 to TRBJ2-1, with D possibly TRBD1 on 6 matching bases. CDR1 is SGHTA and CDR2 is FQGNSA in the germline V gene. This CDR3 has 15 amino acids. V gave up 5 bases and J gave up 13 bases, with 24 bases separating them. CDR3 protein: CASSPAWGQGETQFF. The CDR3 region has the DNA TGTGCCAGCAGCCCCGCCTGGGGGCAGGGAGAGACCCAGTTCTTC.

This clonotype was detected ten times or more. This chain uses TRBV29-1 with TRBJ2-5, with TRBD1 matching over 8 bases. This CDR3 has 12 residues. The V gene end was trimmed by 7 bases and the J gene end by 2 bases; junction bases not matched to a gene: 3. Germline values: CDR1 SQVTM, CDR2 ANQGSEA. The CDR3 coding sequence is TGCAGCGCCGGACAGGGTCAAGAGACCCAGTACTTC. This sequence encodes CSAGQGQETQYF.

The chain joins TRBV5-6 to TRBJ2-1; 10 bases line up with TRBD2. Near its end, the DNA agrees better with TRBJ2-7, so the J call may be wrong. The CDR3 has 15 amino acids. The V gene's germline CDR1 is SGHDT and CDR2 YYEEEE. CDR3 sequence reads: CASRSGLAFYNEQYF. The CDR3 DNA reads TGTGCCAGCAGATCGGGACTAGCGTTCTACAATGAGCAGTACTTC.

The genes are TRBV2 and TRBJ2-2; D could derive from TRBD1 or TRBD2 (5 bases each). Per germline, CDR1 SNHLY and CDR2 FYNNEI. V shed 3 bases and J shed 0 bases, with 8 bases lying between them. The CDR3 consists of 15 residues. The CDR3 here is CASSEGPTNTGELFF. The DNA of the CDR3 is TGTGCCAGCAGTGAGGGACCAACGAACACCGGGGAGCTGTTTTTT.